This T cell receptor beta chain comes out of a study of blood T cell repertoires in COVID-19. Overall study: COVID-19 samples collected from the United States, Italy and Spain covered acute and convalescent phases. In each case, the material was cDNA or gDNA derived from T cells, B-cell-depleted T cells, or PBMCs.

In the authors' methods: Reference gene primer amplification in the assay estimated nucleated cell counts. Repertoires were generated with immunoSEQ multiplex PCR, while TCRdb's copy carries only in-frame clones and drops some. D and trimming come from the DNA, and the V and J calls and clone size come from that table. The sample includes 260,000 or so clones, nearly 85% of them seen just once. Germline V gene lookup returns CDR1 SQVTM and CDR2 ANQGSEA. V shed 6 bases, J shed 1 base, and the junction held 7 bases outside the gene matches. The CDR3 consists of 15 residues. V gene TRBV29-1 combines with J gene TRBJ2-3; the match to TRBD1 covers 10 bases. The receptor was derived from a human donor in a cohort sampled during active COVID-19. The specimen was peripheral blood. CDR3 sequence reads: CSVIDRGRGTDTQYF. DNA of the CDR3: TGCAGCGTCATAGACAGGGGGCGCGGCACAGATACGCAGTATTTT.